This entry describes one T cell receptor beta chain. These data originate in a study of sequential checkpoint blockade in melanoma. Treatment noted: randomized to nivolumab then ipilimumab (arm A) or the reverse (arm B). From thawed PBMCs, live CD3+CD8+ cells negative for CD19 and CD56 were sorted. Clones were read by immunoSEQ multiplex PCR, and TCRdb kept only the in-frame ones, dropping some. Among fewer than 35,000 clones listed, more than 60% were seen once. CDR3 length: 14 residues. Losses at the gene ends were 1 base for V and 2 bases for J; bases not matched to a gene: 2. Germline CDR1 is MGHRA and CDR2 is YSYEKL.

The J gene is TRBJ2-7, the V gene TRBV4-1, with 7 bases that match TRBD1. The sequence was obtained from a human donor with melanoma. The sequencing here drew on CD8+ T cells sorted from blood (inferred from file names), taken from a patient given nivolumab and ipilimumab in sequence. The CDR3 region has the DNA TGCGCCAGCAGCCAAGTTGGACAGGCCTACGAGCAGTACTTC. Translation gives CASSQVGQAYEQYF.